This T cell receptor (beta chain) was sequenced during a study of T cell responses to AZD1222 COVID-19 vaccine. Findings and caveats of the study: Researchers report vaccine-associated CD4 TCRs spanning spike, with dominance at 160-218 and 743-854.

In regard to this clone: No antigen is known for it.

This table comes from immunoSEQ multiplex PCR, and its TCRdb copy is limited to in-frame clones, with some not included. The sample comprises 120,000 or so clones, approximately 88% of which are singletons, and roughly 1.5% rests with the top ten. The germline V gene has CDR1 SGHNT and CDR2 YYREEE (reference sequence). The CDR3 spans 16 residues. J lost 3 bases, V lost 9 bases, and 17 bases had no gene match. This TCR was recovered from an adult in good health. The sequencing used peripheral blood, collected on day 0 of AZD1222 vaccination. V and J are TRBV5-4 and TRBJ2-7; 8 bases are a match to TRBD2. DNA for the CDR3: TGTGCCACCAATCGGGAGGGCAGGGGACTAGGCTACGAGCAGTACTTC. It translates to CATNREGRGLGYEQYF.